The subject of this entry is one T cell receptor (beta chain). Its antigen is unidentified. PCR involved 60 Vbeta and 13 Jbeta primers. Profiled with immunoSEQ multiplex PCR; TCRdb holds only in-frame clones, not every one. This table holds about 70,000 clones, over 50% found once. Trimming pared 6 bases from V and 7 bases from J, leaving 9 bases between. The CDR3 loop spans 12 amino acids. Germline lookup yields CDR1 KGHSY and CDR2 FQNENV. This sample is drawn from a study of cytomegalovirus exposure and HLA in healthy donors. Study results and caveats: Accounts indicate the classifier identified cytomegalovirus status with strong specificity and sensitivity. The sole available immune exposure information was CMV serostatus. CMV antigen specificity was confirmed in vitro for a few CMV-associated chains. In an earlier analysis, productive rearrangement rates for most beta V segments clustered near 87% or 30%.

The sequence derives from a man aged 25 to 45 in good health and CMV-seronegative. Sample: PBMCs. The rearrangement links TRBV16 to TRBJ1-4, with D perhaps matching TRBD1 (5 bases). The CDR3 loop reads CASSAGGEKLFF. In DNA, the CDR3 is TGTGCCAGCAGTGCGGGGGGTGAAAAACTGTTTTTT.